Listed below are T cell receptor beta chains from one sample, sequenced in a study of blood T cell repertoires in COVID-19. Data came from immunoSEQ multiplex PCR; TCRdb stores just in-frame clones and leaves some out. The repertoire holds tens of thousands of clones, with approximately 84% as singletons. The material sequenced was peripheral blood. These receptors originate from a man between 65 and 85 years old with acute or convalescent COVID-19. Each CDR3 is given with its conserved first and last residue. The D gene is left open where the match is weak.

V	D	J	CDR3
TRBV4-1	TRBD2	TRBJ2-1	CASSPGLAGAKEQFF
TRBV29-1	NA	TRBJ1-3	CSVEYMGGGNTIYF
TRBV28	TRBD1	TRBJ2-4	CASSRQGVAKNIQYF
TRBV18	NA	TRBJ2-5	CASSPAGEETQYF
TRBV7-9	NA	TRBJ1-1	CASSSQGYSEAFF
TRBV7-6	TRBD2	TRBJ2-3	CASSLVREGDTQYF
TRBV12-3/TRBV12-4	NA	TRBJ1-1	CASSWGGTEAFF
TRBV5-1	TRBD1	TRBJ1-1	CASSDPQGAGTEAFF
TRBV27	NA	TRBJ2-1	CASSGEELGEQFF
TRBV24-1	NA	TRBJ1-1	CATSDGAPGQNTEAFF
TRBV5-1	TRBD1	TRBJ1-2	CASSPGQGIVGYGYTF
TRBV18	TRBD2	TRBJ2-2	CASSPLTSGSETGELFF
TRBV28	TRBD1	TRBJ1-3	CASRTPGQGSGNTIYF
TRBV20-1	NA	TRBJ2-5	CSARRETQYF
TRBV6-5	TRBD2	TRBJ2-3	CALRPSGGTDTQYF
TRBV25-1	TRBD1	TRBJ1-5	CASSELAGTGNQPQHF
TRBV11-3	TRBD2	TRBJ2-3	CASSHSGGSTDTQYF
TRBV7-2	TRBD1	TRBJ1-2	CASSSTGTARYGYTF
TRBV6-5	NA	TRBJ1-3	CASTAGSHTIYF
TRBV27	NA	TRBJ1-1	CASSDYGGDTEAFF
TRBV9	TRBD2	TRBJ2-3	CASSVGTSGSADTQYF
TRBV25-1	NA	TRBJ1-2	CASSESKLHYGYTF
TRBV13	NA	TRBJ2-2	CASSLARQNTGELFF
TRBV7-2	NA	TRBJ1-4	CASSLGTRAGVNEKLFF
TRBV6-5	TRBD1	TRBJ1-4	CATFPWTGVEKLFF
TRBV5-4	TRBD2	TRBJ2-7	CAQPGTSGRPRSSYEQYF
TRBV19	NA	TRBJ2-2	CASSIRRTENTGELFF
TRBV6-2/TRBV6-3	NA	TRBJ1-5	CASSYRGGGNQPQHF
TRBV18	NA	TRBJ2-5	CASSPPSIETQYF
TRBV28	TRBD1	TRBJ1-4	CASSPISGGSNEKLFF
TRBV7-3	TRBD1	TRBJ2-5	CASSRDRAETQYF
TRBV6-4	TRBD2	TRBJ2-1	CASSEVGLAGVSYNEQFF
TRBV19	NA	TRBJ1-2	CASSGQNFYGYTF
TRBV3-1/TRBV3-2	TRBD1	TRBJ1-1	CASSPMDRAPFEAFF
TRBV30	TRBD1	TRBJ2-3	CAWSWTGGADTQYF
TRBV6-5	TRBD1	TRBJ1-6	CAGGDRVGSPLHF
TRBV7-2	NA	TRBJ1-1	CASSLRAGTKGSSTEAFF
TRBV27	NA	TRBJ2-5	CASSLQTQETQYF
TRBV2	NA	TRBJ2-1	CASNVLESNEQFF